These 5 T cell receptor beta chains share one sample of origin, sequenced in a study of a mutant IDH1 vaccine in newly diagnosed glioma. Time point reported: week 23, last vaccination. Vaccine doses each comprised 300 ug of mutant IDH1 20-mer peptide, with topical imiquimod. These TCRs' antigens remain unknown. Generated by immunoSEQ multiplex PCR, the TCRdb table keeps only in-frame clones and is missing some. The table has approximately 41,000 clones, 78% seen once. The input for sequencing was PBMCs, taken from a glioma patient whose treatment included an IDH1 peptide vaccine. These receptors came from a woman aged 35 to 49 with glioma. Some clones in this sample may be carry-over from other donors' samples.

The CDR3 DNA follows: TGTGCCAGCAGCCCCCATTGGGGCCGGGGGGGTCAGCTTCTCTCCTACAATGAGCAGTTCTTC. Its translation is CASSPHWGRGGQLLSYNEQFF. The chain has TRBV14 and TRBJ2-1; 8 nucleotides line up with TRBD2. The CDR3 length is 21 residues. V lost 4 bases, J lost 0 bases, and 20 bases stayed unmatched. The germline V gene has CDR1 SGHDN and CDR2 FVKESK.

Only a few counts were recorded for this clone. The gene calls are TRBV5-8 and TRBJ2-1, with D uncertain. Trimming shortened V by 5 bases and J by 10 bases, and 10 bases separated the two germline ends. Germline loops: CDR1 SGHTS, CDR2 YDEGEE. The CDR3 loop spans 11 amino acids. The CDR3: CASRTQTEQFF. Here the CDR3 DNA reads TGTGCCAGCAGGACTCAGACGGAGCAGTTCTTC. Full variable domain (outside the CDR3, taken from reference TRBV5-8 and TRBJ2-1): EAGVTQSPTHLIKTRGQQATLRCSPISGHTSVYWYQQALGLGLQFLLWYDEGEERNRGNFPPRFSGRQFPNYSSELNVNALELEDSALYLCASRTQTEQFFGPGTRLTVL.

This clone came up a few times. This chain links TRBV5-6 with TRBJ1-5; maybe TRBD1 (6 bases). V was trimmed by 3 bases and J by 4 bases, leaving 17 bases between them. The CDR3 sequence is 16 residues long. Germline V gene sequence: CDR1 SGHDT, CDR2 YYEEEE. The CDR3 region is CASSSLTRDTNQPQHF. The CDR3 bases are TGTGCCAGCAGCTCGCTAACTCGGGACACAAATCAGCCCCAGCATTTT.

This clone was observed a few times. The chain carries TRBV29-1 and TRBJ1-5; 7 nucleotides agree with TRBD1. Germline assignment: CDR1 SQVTM and CDR2 ANQGSEA. Germline trimming cut 6 bases from V and 7 bases from J; bases unmatched to any gene: 6. The CDR3 is 12 residues long. CDR3 amino acids: CSVATGDQPQHF. CDR3 DNA: TGCAGCGTCGCTACAGGGGACCAGCCCCAGCATTTT.

This chain links TRBV27 with TRBJ2-7; 11 bases agree with TRBD2. The CDR3 contains 14 residues. CDR1 MNHEY and CDR2 SMNVEV come from the germline V gene (reference sequence). The V gene end was trimmed by 6 bases and the J gene end by 6 bases; junction bases not matched to a gene: 7. The CDR3 DNA follows: TGTGCCAGCAGATATAGCGGGAGGGCCTCCGAGCAGTACTTC. Protein product: CASRYSGRASEQYF.